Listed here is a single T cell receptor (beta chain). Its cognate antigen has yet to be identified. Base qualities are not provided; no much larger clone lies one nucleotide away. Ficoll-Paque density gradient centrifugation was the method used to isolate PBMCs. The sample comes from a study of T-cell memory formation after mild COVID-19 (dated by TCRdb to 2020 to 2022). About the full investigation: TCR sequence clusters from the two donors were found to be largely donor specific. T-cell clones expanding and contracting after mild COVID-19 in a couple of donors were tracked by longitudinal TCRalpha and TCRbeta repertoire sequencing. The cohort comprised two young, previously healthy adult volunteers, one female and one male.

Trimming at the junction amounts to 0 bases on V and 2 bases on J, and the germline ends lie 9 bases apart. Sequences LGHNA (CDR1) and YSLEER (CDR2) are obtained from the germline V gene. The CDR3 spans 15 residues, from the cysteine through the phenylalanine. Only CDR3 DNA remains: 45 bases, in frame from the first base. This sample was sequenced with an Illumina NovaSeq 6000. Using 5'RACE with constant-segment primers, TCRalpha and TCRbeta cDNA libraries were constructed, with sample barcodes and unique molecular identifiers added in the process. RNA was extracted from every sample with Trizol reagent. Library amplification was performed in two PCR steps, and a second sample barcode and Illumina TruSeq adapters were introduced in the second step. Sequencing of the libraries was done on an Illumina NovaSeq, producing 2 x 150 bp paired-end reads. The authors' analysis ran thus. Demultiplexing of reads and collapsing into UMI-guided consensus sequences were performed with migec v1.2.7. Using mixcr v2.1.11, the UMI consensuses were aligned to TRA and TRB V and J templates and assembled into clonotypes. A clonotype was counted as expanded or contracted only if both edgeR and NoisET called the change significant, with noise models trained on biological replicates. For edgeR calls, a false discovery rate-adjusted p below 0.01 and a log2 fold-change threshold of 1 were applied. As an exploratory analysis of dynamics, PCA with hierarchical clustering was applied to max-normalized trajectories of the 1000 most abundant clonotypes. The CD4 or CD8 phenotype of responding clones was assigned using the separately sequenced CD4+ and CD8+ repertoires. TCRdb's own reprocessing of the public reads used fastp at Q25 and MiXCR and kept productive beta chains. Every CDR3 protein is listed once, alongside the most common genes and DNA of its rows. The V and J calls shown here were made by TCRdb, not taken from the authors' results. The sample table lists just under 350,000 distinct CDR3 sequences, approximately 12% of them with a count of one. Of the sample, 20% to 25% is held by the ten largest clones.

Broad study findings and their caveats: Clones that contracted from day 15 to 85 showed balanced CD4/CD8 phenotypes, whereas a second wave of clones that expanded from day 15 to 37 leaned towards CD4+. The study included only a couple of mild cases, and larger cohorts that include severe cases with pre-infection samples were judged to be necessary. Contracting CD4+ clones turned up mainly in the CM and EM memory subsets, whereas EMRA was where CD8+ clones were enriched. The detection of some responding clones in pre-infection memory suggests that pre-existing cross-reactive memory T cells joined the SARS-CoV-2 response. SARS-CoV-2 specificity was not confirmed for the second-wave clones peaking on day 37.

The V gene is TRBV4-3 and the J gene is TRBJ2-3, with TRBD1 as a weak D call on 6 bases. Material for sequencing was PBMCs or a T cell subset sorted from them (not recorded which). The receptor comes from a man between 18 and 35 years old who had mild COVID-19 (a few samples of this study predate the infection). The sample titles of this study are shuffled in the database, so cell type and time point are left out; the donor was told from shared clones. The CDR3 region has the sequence CASSQDRGITDTQYF. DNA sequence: TGCGCCAGCAGCCAAGATAGGGGGATCACAGATACGCAGTATTTT.